This record looks at one T cell receptor beta chain sequence and its context. Its antigen is as yet unknown. The data were produced by immunoSEQ multiplex PCR, yet TCRdb's version contains in-frame clones alone and is incomplete. The profile shows some 170,000 clones, under 95% of them singletons. These data originate in a study of T cell responses to AZD1222 COVID-19 vaccine. Study-level findings and limits: Vaccine-associated CD4 TCRs ranged over spike, dominating at 160-218 and 743-854.

CDR3 length equals 15 residues. Germline V gene data show CDR1 as LNHDA and CDR2 as SQIVND (reference sequence). With 1 base clipped from V and 5 bases from J, the junction kept 7 bases outside the gene matches. This clonotype was sampled from an adult who received the AZD1222 COVID-19 vaccine. This chain joins TRBV19 and TRBJ2-7; 8 nucleotides line up with TRBD2. Sample: peripheral blood, taken 28 days after the second AZD1222 dose. The CDR3 DNA reads as TGTGCCAGTAGTATAGGAGTAGCGGGGAGCGACGAGCAGTACTTC. It encodes CASSIGVAGSDEQYF.